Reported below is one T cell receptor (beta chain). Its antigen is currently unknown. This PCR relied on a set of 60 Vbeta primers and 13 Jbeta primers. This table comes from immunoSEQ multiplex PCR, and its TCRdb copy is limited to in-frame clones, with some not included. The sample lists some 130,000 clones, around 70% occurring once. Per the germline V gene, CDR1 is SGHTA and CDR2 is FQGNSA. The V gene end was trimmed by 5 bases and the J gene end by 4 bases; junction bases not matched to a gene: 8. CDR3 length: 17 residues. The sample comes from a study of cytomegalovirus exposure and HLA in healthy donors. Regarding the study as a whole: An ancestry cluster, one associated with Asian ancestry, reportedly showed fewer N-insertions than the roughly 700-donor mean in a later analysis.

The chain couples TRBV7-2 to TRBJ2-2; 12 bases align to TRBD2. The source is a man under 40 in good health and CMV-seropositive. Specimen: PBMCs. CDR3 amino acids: CASSLLAGGVGTGELFF. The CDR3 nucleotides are TGTGCCAGCAGCCTCCTAGCGGGAGGGGTTGGCACCGGGGAGCTGTTTTTT.